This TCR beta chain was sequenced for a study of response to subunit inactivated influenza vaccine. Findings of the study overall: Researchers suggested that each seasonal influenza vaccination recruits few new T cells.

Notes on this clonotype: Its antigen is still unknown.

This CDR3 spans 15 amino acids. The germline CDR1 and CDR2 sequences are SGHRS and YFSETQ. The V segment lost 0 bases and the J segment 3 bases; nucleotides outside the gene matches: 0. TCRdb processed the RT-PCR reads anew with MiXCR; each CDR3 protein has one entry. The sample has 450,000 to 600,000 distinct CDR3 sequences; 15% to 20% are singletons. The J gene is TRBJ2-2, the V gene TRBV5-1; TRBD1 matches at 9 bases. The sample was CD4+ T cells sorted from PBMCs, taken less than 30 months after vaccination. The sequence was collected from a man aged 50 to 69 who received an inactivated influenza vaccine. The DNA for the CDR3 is TGCGCCAGCAGCTTGGACAGGGGGCACACCGGGGAGCTGTTTTTT. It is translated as CASSLDRGHTGELFF.